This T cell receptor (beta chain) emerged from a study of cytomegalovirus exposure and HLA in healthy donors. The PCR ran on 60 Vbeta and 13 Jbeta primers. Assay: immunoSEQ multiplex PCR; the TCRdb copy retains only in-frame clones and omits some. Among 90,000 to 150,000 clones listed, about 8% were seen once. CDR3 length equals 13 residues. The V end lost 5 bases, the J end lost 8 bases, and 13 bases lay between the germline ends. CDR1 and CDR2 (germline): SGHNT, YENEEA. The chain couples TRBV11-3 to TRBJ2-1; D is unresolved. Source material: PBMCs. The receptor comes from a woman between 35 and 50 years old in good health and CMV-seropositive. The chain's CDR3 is CASSLKTGDEQFF. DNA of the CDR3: TGTGCCAGCAGCCTCAAGACTGGTGATGAGCAGTTCTTC. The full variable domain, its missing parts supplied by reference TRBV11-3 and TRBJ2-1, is EAGVVQSPRYKIIEKKQPVAFWCNPISGHNTLYWYLQNLGQGPELLIRYENEEAVDDSQLPKDRFSAERLKGVDSTLKIQPAELGDSAVYLCASSLKTGDEQFFGPGTRLTVL.